The text below deals with one TCR beta chain. Its antigen is currently unknown. The sample originates from a study of cytomegalovirus exposure and HLA in healthy donors. Broader study findings: Follow-up analysis later connected one missense variant in DCLRE1C with trimming of TCR beta V- and J-genes.

Germline V CDR1 and CDR2: SNHLY, FYNNEI. This CDR3 comprises 15 residues. The ends lost 7 bases at V and 8 bases at J; junction bases unmatched: 11. 13 Jbeta primers and 60 Vbeta primers were used for the PCR. The table came from immunoSEQ multiplex PCR; TCRdb's copy has only in-frame clones and leaves some out. Among over 150,000 clones listed, approximately 78% were seen once. This sequence originates from a woman younger than 45 in good health and CMV-seropositive. This chain joins TRBV2 and TRBJ1-6; 7 bases map to TRBD1. Sequenced sample: PBMCs. The CDR3 sequence is CASIKPGQNYSPLHF. Written as DNA, the CDR3 is TGTGCCAGCATCAAACCGGGACAGAATTATTCACCCCTCCACTTT. Based on the CDR3 plus reference TRBV2 and TRBJ1-6, the full variable domain is EPEVTQTPSHQVTQMGQEVILRCVPISNHLYFYWYRQILGQKVEFLVSFYNNEISEKSEIFDDQFSVERPDGSNFTLKIRSTKLEDSAMYFCASIKPGQNYSPLHFGNGTRLTVT.